This is a list of T cell receptor beta chains from one sample in a study of cytomegalovirus exposure and HLA in healthy donors. The table came from immunoSEQ multiplex PCR; TCRdb's copy has only in-frame clones and leaves some out. In all, the sample yields about 40,000 clones. Sequenced material: PBMCs. Receptors originate from a man aged 35-49 years in good health and CMV-seropositive. CDR3s include the opening cysteine and the closing phenylalanine or tryptophan. D genes are given only for firm matches.

10	TRBV28	NA	TRBJ2-1	CASEFDEQFF	TGTGCCAGCGAGTTCGATGAGCAGTTCTTC
13	TRBV5-6	NA	TRBJ1-1	CASSLTGHTEAFF	TGTGCCAGCAGCTTGACAGGACACACTGAAGCTTTCTTT
16	TRBV7-9	TRBD2	TRBJ2-5	CAGSKSAGGPQETQYF	TGTGCCGGGTCTAAAAGCGCGGGAGGCCCCCAAGAGACCCAGTACTTC
13	TRBV5-1	NA	TRBJ2-5	CASSLAGVSTQYF	TGCGCCAGCAGCTTGGCGGGAGTATCGACCCAGTACTTC
18	TRBV14	NA	TRBJ2-3	CASSLLSPGRVSTDTQYF	TGTGCCAGCAGCCTCTTATCCCCAGGCAGGGTCAGCACAGATACGCAGTATTTT
14	TRBV11-2	NA	TRBJ2-7	CASSFREPPYEQYF	TGTGCCAGCAGCTTCAGGGAACCCCCCTACGAGCAGTACTTC
9	TRBV19	TRBD1	TRBJ1-1	CARGQGAFF	TGTGCCAGAGGACAGGGGGCTTTCTTT
13	TRBV9	NA	TRBJ2-7	CASSSRLGGEQYF	TGTGCCAGCAGCTCCCGACTCGGGGGCGAGCAGTACTTC
14	TRBV28	NA	TRBJ2-7	CASSLGQGGDEQYF	TGTGCCAGCAGTTTAGGGCAGGGGGGCGACGAGCAGTACTTC
11	TRBV20-1	NA	TRBJ2-3	CSAPRGDTQYF	TGCAGTGCTCCGAGGGGGGATACGCAGTATTTT
16	TRBV27	TRBD1	TRBJ2-2	CASSWAGTGSSGELFF	TGTGCCAGCAGTTGGGCCGGGACAGGGTCGTCCGGGGAGCTGTTTTTT
15	TRBV6-5	NA	TRBJ2-7	CASSYSQGWTYEQYF	TGTGCCAGCAGTTACTCGCAGGGCTGGACCTACGAGCAGTACTTC
16	TRBV12-2	NA	TRBJ2-1	CASRLERLAGSNEQFF	TGTGCAAGTCGCTTAGAGAGACTAGCGGGATCTAATGAGCAGTTCTTC
12	TRBV19	TRBD1	TRBJ1-1	CATGTGELIAFF	TGTGCCACCGGGACAGGGGAGCTTATAGCTTTCTTT
16	TRBV5-1	TRBD2	TRBJ2-3	CASSSRPSGTTDTQYF	TGCGCCAGCAGCTCCCGACCTAGCGGAACAACAGATACGCAGTATTTT
13	TRBV2	NA	TRBJ2-1	CASNEGSSNEQFF	TGTGCCAGCAACGAGGGTAGTTCGAATGAGCAGTTCTTC
15	TRBV13	NA	TRBJ1-6	CASSTGQFANSPLHF	TGTGCCAGCAGCACAGGGCAGTTCGCCAATTCACCCCTCCACTTT
15	TRBV6-5	NA	TRBJ2-7	CASRGLGPLDYEQYF	TGTGCCAGCAGGGGTCTGGGTCCCCTCGACTACGAGCAGTACTTC
15	TRBV5-1	NA	TRBJ1-5	CASSPGDWGEQPQHF	TGCGCCAGCAGCCCCGGAGATTGGGGCGAACAGCCCCAGCATTTT
14	TRBV7-2	NA	TRBJ2-7	CASSFGQGRAEQYF	TGTGCCAGCAGCTTCGGCCAGGGGCGGGCCGAGCAGTACTTC
13	TRBV7-9	NA	TRBJ2-7	CASSSTLAHEQYF	TGTGCCAGCAGCTCCACTCTAGCTCACGAGCAGTACTTC
13	TRBV4-1	NA	TRBJ2-7	CASSQRGSHEQYF	TGCGCCAGCAGCCAAAGGGGGTCCCACGAGCAGTACTTC
15	TRBV19	NA	TRBJ1-1	CASSEDSPMNTEAFF	TGTGCCAGTAGTGAGGACAGCCCTATGAACACTGAAGCTTTCTTT
12	TRBV29-1	NA	TRBJ2-7	CSAWTEAYEQYF	TGCAGCGCCTGGACAGAAGCCTACGAGCAGTACTTC
17	TRBV9	TRBD1	TRBJ1-2	CASSVGLGQGVFYGYTF	TGTGCCAGCAGCGTAGGGTTGGGACAGGGGGTATTCTATGGCTACACCTTC
12	TRBV6-5	NA	TRBJ2-1	CASSWSRNEQFF	TGTGCCAGCAGTTGGTCTAGAAATGAGCAGTTCTTC
13	TRBV25-1	NA	TRBJ1-5	CASADRTNQPQHF	TGTGCCAGTGCAGACAGGACGAATCAGCCCCAGCATTTT
14	TRBV9	NA	TRBJ1-1	CASSVLPSNTEAFF	TGTGCCAGCAGCGTCCTCCCCTCGAACACTGAAGCTTTCTTT
17	TRBV4-1	TRBD1	TRBJ2-1	CASSQGAARGQYNEQFF	TGCGCCAGCAGCCAAGGGGCGGCCAGGGGGCAATACAATGAGCAGTTCTTC
13	TRBV7-3	NA	TRBJ2-5	CASSRRGGETQYF	TGTGCCAGCAGTCGCAGGGGTGGCGAGACCCAGTACTTC